Below are 11 T cell receptor beta chains sequenced from a single sample in a study of tumor-infiltrating lymphocytes in localized non-small cell lung cancer. The assay was immunoSEQ multiplex PCR, and TCRdb's table has in-frame clones only and misses some. Among 8,000 to 10,000 clones listed, 60% to 80% were seen once. Sequencing was performed on uninvolved lung tissue not adjacent to the tumor. These receptors originate from a human donor with non-small cell lung cancer.

As to this clone: The sample contains more than one DNA sequence encoding this CDR3. The chain uses TRBV27 and TRBJ2-5, with 9 bases fitting TRBD2. In germline, CDR1 is MNHEY, CDR2 SMNVEV (reference sequence). The V gene end was trimmed by 6 bases and the J gene end by 5 bases; junction bases not matched to a gene: 7. There are 14 residues in the CDR3. The CDR3 DNA reads as TGTGCCAGCAGGCCAGCGGGGGGCCGGGAGACCCAGTACTTC. It encodes CASRPAGGRETQYF.

The rearrangement uses TRBV2 and TRBJ2-5, with D perhaps TRBD2 (5 bases). CDR3 size: 13 residues. V was pared by 5 bases and J by 3 bases, with 10 bases between. Germline values: CDR1 SNHLY, CDR2 FYNNEI. The CDR3 sequence: CASSLRAKETQYF. The CDR3 coding sequence is TGTGCCAGCAGTCTGCGGGCCAAAGAGACCCAGTACTTC.

The chain links TRBV27 to TRBJ2-7, with 10 bases matching TRBD1. Germline CDR1 and CDR2: MNHEY and SMNVEV (reference sequence). After removal of 3 bases from V and 3 bases from J, the junction contained 8 bases not matched to a gene. This CDR3 spans 16 amino acids. The CDR3 sequence: CASSLFGTGVVYEQYF. CDR3 sequence (DNA): TGTGCCAGCAGTTTGTTTGGGACAGGGGTAGTCTACGAGCAGTACTTC.

The CDR3 DNA sequence: TGTGCCAGCAGTTACTCGGGCAGGGACAATGAGCAGTTCTTC. It encodes CASSYSGRDNEQFF. The rearrangement uses TRBV6-5 and TRBJ2-1; D perhaps matches TRBD1 (5 bases). The germline V gene has CDR1 MNHEY and CDR2 SVGAGI. The length of the CDR3 is 14 residues. V was clipped by 0 bases and J by 5 bases, with 8 bases between them.

Points on this clone: Different DNA sequences within this sample yield the same CDR3. The chain recombines TRBV5-1 with TRBJ2-1, with a possible D match to TRBD2 (6 bases). CDR1 SGHRS and CDR2 YFSETQ come from the germline V gene. V lost 4 bases and J 3 bases, leaving 14 bases between the germline ends. This CDR3 has 15 amino acids. CDR3 DNA sequence: TGCGCCAGCAGCCTGGGTGGGGGAGGCTACAATGAGCAGTTCTTC. Its protein is CASSLGGGGYNEQFF.

V is TRBV29-1 and J is TRBJ2-3, with D possibly TRBD2 on 6 matching bases. CDR1 and CDR2 from the germline V gene are SQVTM and ANQGSEA. V lost 4 bases to trimming and J lost 1 base, with 21 bases between them. The CDR3 runs 17 residues. CDR3 coding DNA: TGCAGCGTTGGTGGGGGGACTGTGGTTGGTGGCACAGATACGCAGTATTTT. Translating gives CSVGGGTVVGGTDTQYF.

This chain joins TRBV5-4 and TRBJ2-1, with 8 bases lining up with TRBD2. This CDR3 is 16 amino acids long. Germline assignment: CDR1 SGHNT and CDR2 YYREEE (reference sequence). The ends lost 6 bases at V and 4 bases at J; junction bases unmatched: 12. CDR3 loop: CASTPGGGSVYNEQFF. The CDR3 bases are TGTGCCAGCACTCCCGGGGGGGGTAGCGTATACAATGAGCAGTTCTTC.

The chain uses TRBV19 and TRBJ2-3, with 9 bases identical to TRBD1. The CDR3 contains 14 residues. The V gene end was trimmed by 7 bases and the J gene end by 3 bases; junction bases not matched to a gene: 5. Germline V gene sequence: CDR1 LNHDA, CDR2 SQIVND (reference sequence). Here the CDR3 reads CASTTGQGTDTQYF. CDR3 nucleotide sequence: TGTGCCAGTACTACAGGACAGGGGACAGATACGCAGTATTTT.

This chain links TRBV9 with TRBJ2-6; possible D gene TRBD1, 6 bases. The CDR3 covers 18 residues. Trimming pared 2 bases from V and 3 bases from J, leaving 18 bases between. The germline CDR1 and CDR2 sequences are SGDLS and YYNGEE. For the CDR3, the DNA is TGTGCCAGCAGCGTTCTAGGGGGATCTGAAAGTGGGGCCAACGTCCTGACTTTC. Its translation is CASSVLGGSESGANVLTF.

The chain is built from TRBV4-1 and TRBJ1-2, with 9 positions matching TRBD1. J was trimmed by 7 bases and V by 2 bases; bases with no gene match: 8. Per the germline V gene, CDR1 is MGHRA and CDR2 is YSYEKL. This CDR3 is 15 amino acids long. CDR3 sequence: CASSQSPGQGAGYTF. CDR3 coding DNA: TGCGCCAGCAGCCAATCCCCGGGACAGGGCGCTGGCTACACCTTC.

The chain has TRBV10-2 and TRBJ2-6; TRBD1 agrees at 9 bases. Germline V gene lookup returns CDR1 WSHSY and CDR2 SAAADI. The CDR3 is 16 amino acids. V shed 5 bases and J 0 bases; nucleotides not matched to a gene: 2. The DNA of the CDR3 is TGCGCCAGCAGTCGGGACAGGGACTCTGGGGCCAACGTCCTGACTTTC. Residues: CASSRDRDSGANVLTF.